The text below deals with one T cell receptor (beta chain). Its antigen is not known. In germline, CDR1 is SGHVS, CDR2 FNYEAQ. This CDR3 region has 14 residues. V shed 4 bases and J shed 7 bases, with 11 bases lying between them. This entry is derived from a study of cytomegalovirus exposure and HLA in healthy donors. Broader study findings: A list of about 160 TCR beta chains associated with cytomegalovirus was given.

Assay used: immunoSEQ multiplex PCR; TCRdb lists only in-frame clones, some missing. The sample records 220,000 or so clones, over 65% being singletons. The receptor was derived from a young woman in good health and CMV-seronegative. Sequencing was carried out using PBMCs. The chain joins TRBV7-6 to TRBJ1-6; possible D gene TRBD1, 6 bases. This CDR3 is CASSSRGGNSPLHF. The CDR3 coding sequence is TGTGCCAGCAGCTCCAGGGGAGGGAATTCACCCCTCCACTTT.